Listed below are T cell receptor beta chains from one sample, sequenced in a study of T cell responses to AZD1222 COVID-19 vaccine. TCRdb's copy holds only in-frame clones and misses some; the assay was immunoSEQ multiplex PCR. The table records 110,000 to 150,000 clones, 85% to 95% of them present only once. The specimen was peripheral blood, collected on day 0 of MenACWY control vaccination. Receptors were obtained from an adult in good health. Both conserved end residues are part of each CDR3. The order of the fields is V gene, D gene, J gene, CDR3 protein. D genes are given only for firm matches.

v_call: TRBV5-4
d_call: NA
j_call: TRBJ1-6
cdr3_aa: CASLNREENSPLHF

v_call: TRBV5-6
d_call: TRBD1
j_call: TRBJ1-6
cdr3_aa: CASSVLQGANSPLHF

v_call: TRBV5-6
d_call: NA
j_call: TRBJ1-1
cdr3_aa: CASSPDPRGGTEAFF

v_call: TRBV4-3
d_call: NA
j_call: TRBJ1-1
cdr3_aa: CASSLWAFF

v_call: TRBV5-4
d_call: NA
j_call: TRBJ2-3
cdr3_aa: CASSLVGVRTDTQYF

v_call: TRBV10-3
d_call: TRBD2
j_call: TRBJ2-3
cdr3_aa: CAISPDWRGGGTDTQYF

v_call: TRBV19
d_call: TRBD1
j_call: TRBJ2-2
cdr3_aa: CASSRTGTGVNTGELFF

v_call: TRBV5-6
d_call: NA
j_call: TRBJ1-1
cdr3_aa: CASRADRSWNTEAFF

v_call: TRBV6-1
d_call: NA
j_call: TRBJ2-7
cdr3_aa: CASSDPRPRSYEQYF

v_call: TRBV28
d_call: TRBD1
j_call: TRBJ2-7
cdr3_aa: CASRTETGNGEQYF

v_call: TRBV18
d_call: NA
j_call: TRBJ1-5
cdr3_aa: CASSPSQNQPQHF

v_call: TRBV7-2
d_call: TRBD2
j_call: TRBJ2-1
cdr3_aa: CASSLAPSQYGGYSSYNEQFF

v_call: TRBV27
d_call: NA
j_call: TRBJ1-2
cdr3_aa: CASSLTGLGGYTF

v_call: TRBV6-5
d_call: NA
j_call: TRBJ2-3
cdr3_aa: CATRSRNSADTQYF

v_call: TRBV19
d_call: NA
j_call: TRBJ2-3
cdr3_aa: CASSSSGRTGTDTQYF

v_call: TRBV9
d_call: NA
j_call: TRBJ1-1
cdr3_aa: CASSVGTLGRTEAFF

v_call: TRBV7-6
d_call: TRBD1
j_call: TRBJ1-6
cdr3_aa: CASRQNRGLNSPLHF

v_call: TRBV19
d_call: NA
j_call: TRBJ1-5
cdr3_aa: CASSAQSRNQPQHF

v_call: TRBV28
d_call: NA
j_call: TRBJ1-1
cdr3_aa: CASSMSLGAFF

v_call: TRBV3-1/TRBV3-2
d_call: TRBD1
j_call: TRBJ1-2
cdr3_aa: CASSQIPGTGGYTF

v_call: TRBV9
d_call: TRBD2
j_call: TRBJ2-5
cdr3_aa: CASSRTSGGTQETQYF

v_call: TRBV2
d_call: NA
j_call: TRBJ1-2
cdr3_aa: CASGGDPGSYTF

v_call: TRBV11-3
d_call: NA
j_call: TRBJ1-5
cdr3_aa: CASRCGHSSNQPQHF

v_call: TRBV7-8
d_call: NA
j_call: TRBJ2-5
cdr3_aa: CASSSWRETQYF

v_call: TRBV4-3
d_call: TRBD1
j_call: TRBJ1-6
cdr3_aa: CASSQDRVSSSPLHF

v_call: TRBV6-1
d_call: TRBD1
j_call: TRBJ1-1
cdr3_aa: CASSDPRTGGNTEAFF

v_call: TRBV5-1
d_call: NA
j_call: TRBJ2-7
cdr3_aa: CASSLGRREQYF

v_call: TRBV30
d_call: TRBD1
j_call: TRBJ1-2
cdr3_aa: CAWSRDRGYNGYTF

v_call: TRBV24-1
d_call: TRBD1
j_call: TRBJ2-2
cdr3_aa: CATSDLNRGQTGELFF

v_call: TRBV3-1/TRBV3-2
d_call: TRBD1
j_call: TRBJ1-1
cdr3_aa: CASSPRTGTWAFF

v_call: TRBV30
d_call: TRBD1
j_call: TRBJ1-5
cdr3_aa: CAWSKGAVGNQPQHF

v_call: TRBV6-5
d_call: TRBD1
j_call: TRBJ2-7
cdr3_aa: CASSYSGGSSYEQYF

v_call: TRBV6-5
d_call: TRBD1
j_call: TRBJ1-2
cdr3_aa: CASSPFLGQVDTF

v_call: TRBV2
d_call: NA
j_call: TRBJ1-5
cdr3_aa: CASTRGLNQPQHF

v_call: TRBV4-2
d_call: NA
j_call: TRBJ2-1
cdr3_aa: CASSQVDSSYNEQFF

v_call: TRBV7-6
d_call: NA
j_call: TRBJ1-2
cdr3_aa: CASSYSKGYGYTF

v_call: TRBV5-4
d_call: TRBD2
j_call: TRBJ2-7
cdr3_aa: CASSPEAGRSYEQYF

v_call: TRBV6-2/TRBV6-3
d_call: NA
j_call: TRBJ1-1
cdr3_aa: CASSPGGKAFF

v_call: TRBV27
d_call: NA
j_call: TRBJ1-6
cdr3_aa: CASSSKWGRVDSPLHF

v_call: TRBV29-1
d_call: TRBD1
j_call: TRBJ2-3
cdr3_aa: CSVGTGRRVGTDTQYF

v_call: TRBV2
d_call: NA
j_call: TRBJ1-5
cdr3_aa: CASSEEGAQPQHF

v_call: TRBV9
d_call: NA
j_call: TRBJ1-1
cdr3_aa: CASSAHDDTEAFF

v_call: TRBV19
d_call: NA
j_call: TRBJ2-5
cdr3_aa: CASSIRARTPKATQYF

v_call: TRBV25-1
d_call: NA
j_call: TRBJ1-4
cdr3_aa: CASSEVRDFNEKLFF

v_call: TRBV2
d_call: NA
j_call: TRBJ2-7
cdr3_aa: CASGRGGLTAYEQYF

v_call: TRBV7-9
d_call: TRBD1
j_call: TRBJ2-7
cdr3_aa: CASSLAFGQGSEQYF

v_call: TRBV6-5
d_call: TRBD1
j_call: TRBJ1-4
cdr3_aa: CATCRGRGEKLFF

v_call: TRBV19
d_call: NA
j_call: TRBJ2-1
cdr3_aa: CASSIDQGSYNEQFF

v_call: TRBV6-4
d_call: TRBD2
j_call: TRBJ2-5
cdr3_aa: CASSPSGGHETQYF

v_call: TRBV12-5
d_call: NA
j_call: TRBJ1-6
cdr3_aa: CASALNSPLHF

v_call: TRBV5-4
d_call: NA
j_call: TRBJ2-5
cdr3_aa: CASSQGGVFETQYF

v_call: TRBV10-3
d_call: NA
j_call: TRBJ2-4
cdr3_aa: CAISESRRMAREDKNIQYF

v_call: TRBV12-5
d_call: NA
j_call: TRBJ2-1
cdr3_aa: CASGSRTPDAEQFF

v_call: TRBV27
d_call: NA
j_call: TRBJ1-6
cdr3_aa: CASSLSSDSPLHF

v_call: TRBV25-1
d_call: NA
j_call: TRBJ1-6
cdr3_aa: CASRQTGNNSPLHF

v_call: TRBV2
d_call: NA
j_call: TRBJ2-1
cdr3_aa: CASRLAGNEQFF

v_call: TRBV6-2/TRBV6-3
d_call: TRBD1
j_call: TRBJ1-5
cdr3_aa: CASSYVSGTGGQPQHF

v_call: TRBV5-5
d_call: NA
j_call: TRBJ2-5
cdr3_aa: CASGPGAQETQYF

v_call: TRBV7-9
d_call: TRBD2
j_call: TRBJ2-5
cdr3_aa: CASSPQKRGHQETQYF